Listed below are T cell receptor beta chains from one sample, sequenced in a study of OX40 agonist ivuxolimab in advanced cancers. Only in-frame clones appear in the TCRdb table, and some are missing; sequencing was by immunoSEQ multiplex PCR. The sample includes around 45,000 clones, approximately 86% of them seen just once. The material sequenced was CD4+ or CD8+ T cells sorted from blood, taken in a trial of the OX40 agonist ivuxolimab. The origin of the receptors is an adult with an advanced solid tumor such as melanoma, head and neck, liver or kidney cancer. Each CDR3 is given with its conserved first and last residue. Some rows have no size entry. The others give once, few or many, or a class for an expanded clone.

cdr3_aa: CASRRGSYNTEAFF
clone_size: .
j_call: TRBJ1-1
v_call: TRBV6-1

cdr3_aa: CASSPKDRPSEPQHF
clone_size: .
j_call: TRBJ1-5
v_call: TRBV18

cdr3_aa: CASTNRASGTGELFF
clone_size: .
j_call: TRBJ2-2
v_call: TRBV5-1

cdr3_aa: CASSEVVESTDTQYF
clone_size: .
j_call: TRBJ2-3
v_call: TRBV6-1

cdr3_aa: CASSRGTNLNEKLFF
clone_size: .
j_call: TRBJ1-4
v_call: TRBV18

cdr3_aa: CASSLPGTAHYEQYF
clone_size: .
j_call: TRBJ2-7
v_call: TRBV6-4

cdr3_aa: CASQPGENTEAFF
clone_size: .
j_call: TRBJ1-1
v_call: TRBV18

cdr3_aa: CASSERTVSYNEQFF
clone_size: once
j_call: TRBJ2-1
v_call: TRBV10-2

cdr3_aa: CASSRGGAGNQPQHF
clone_size: .
j_call: TRBJ1-5
v_call: TRBV6-5

cdr3_aa: CASSGQGAGQPQHF
clone_size: .
j_call: TRBJ1-5
v_call: TRBV9

cdr3_aa: CASSPDRWAVYGYTF
clone_size: .
j_call: TRBJ1-2
v_call: TRBV19

cdr3_aa: CASSPRAGEGGLETQYF
clone_size: .
j_call: TRBJ2-5
v_call: TRBV4-1

cdr3_aa: CASRRDGYTF
clone_size: .
j_call: TRBJ1-2
v_call: TRBV6-1